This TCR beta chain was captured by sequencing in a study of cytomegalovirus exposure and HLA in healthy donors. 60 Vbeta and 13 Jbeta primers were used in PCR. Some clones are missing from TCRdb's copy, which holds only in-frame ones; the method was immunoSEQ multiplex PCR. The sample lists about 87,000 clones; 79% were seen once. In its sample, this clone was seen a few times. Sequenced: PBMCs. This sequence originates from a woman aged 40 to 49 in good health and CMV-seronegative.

CDR3: CASSLAGGGYEQYF. In nucleotides, the CDR3 is TGTGCCAGCAGCTTAGCCGGAGGAGGCTACGAGCAGTACTTC. The rearrangement uses TRBV7-9 and TRBJ2-7; D is perhaps TRBD2 (5 bases). The CDR3 consists of 14 residues. Germline lookup yields CDR1 SEHNR and CDR2 FQNEAQ (reference sequence). The germline V and J ends were trimmed by 0 bases and 3 bases, with 9 bases remaining between them.